Detailed here is one T cell receptor beta chain. This entry is derived from a study of blood T cell repertoires in COVID-19. In the study overall: Sites in the United States, Italy and Spain provided acute and convalescent COVID-19 samples.

Repertoires were generated with immunoSEQ multiplex PCR, while TCRdb's copy carries only in-frame clones and drops some. The sample includes about 78,000 clones, about 89% of them seen just once. Specimen: peripheral blood. This TCR came from a man aged 50-59 years with active or convalescent COVID-19.

CDR3 bases: TGCGCCAGCAGCCAAGAAATCGGCCGGAGAATTGGAAACACCATATATTTT. Its translation: CASSQEIGRRIGNTIYF. The chain uses TRBV4-1 and TRBJ1-3, with no clear D. The V gene lost 0 bases and the J gene lost 3 bases, with 15 bases spanning the gap. The CDR3 sequence is 17 residues long. Germline V gene data show CDR1 as MGHRA and CDR2 as YSYEKL.